The T cell receptor beta chain described here comes from a study of blood T cells in healthy people across ages. Study overall: Roughly one uniquely barcoded beta molecule per two T cells was captured. Study-level results: Diversity was estimated from one million T cells, and these estimates were considered underestimates.

This CDR3 has 18 amino acids. Germline V lookup: CDR1 DFQATT, CDR2 SNEGSKA (reference sequence). A sample-barcoded 5' primer and a J-beta primer mix were used in a second PCR of about 7 to 12 cycles. TCRdb called the 5' RACE reads again in MiXCR, with one record for every CDR3 protein. The sample contains over 1.5 million distinct CDR3 sequences, around 50% of which appear only once. Donors gave 9 to 10 milliliters of peripheral blood apiece. Comments on this clonotype: The target antigen is unknown.

The clonotype comes from a woman between 35 and 50 years old in good health. The V and J genes are TRBV20-1 and TRBJ2-1; 7 nucleotides agree with TRBD1. The DNA end lines up better with TRBJ2-7; the J call may be wrong. The sample comprised blood. Here the CDR3 reads CSARAPAGRGLPDNEQYF. CDR3 DNA: TGCAGTGCTAGGGCCCCTGCAGGTAGGGGGCTACCCGACAATGAGCAGTACTTC.